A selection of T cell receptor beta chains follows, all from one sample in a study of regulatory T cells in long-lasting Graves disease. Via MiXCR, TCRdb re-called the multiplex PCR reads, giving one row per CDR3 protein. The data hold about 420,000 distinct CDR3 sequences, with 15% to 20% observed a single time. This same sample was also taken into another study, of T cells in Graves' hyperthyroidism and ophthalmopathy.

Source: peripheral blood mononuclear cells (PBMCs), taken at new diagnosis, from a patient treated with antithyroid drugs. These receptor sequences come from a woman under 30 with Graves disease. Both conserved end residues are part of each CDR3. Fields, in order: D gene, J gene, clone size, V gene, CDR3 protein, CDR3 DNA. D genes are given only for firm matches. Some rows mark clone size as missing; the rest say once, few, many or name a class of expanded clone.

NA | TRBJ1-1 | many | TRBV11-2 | CASSLDGQFGTEAFF | TGTGCCAGCAGCTTAGACGGACAGTTCGGCACTGAAGCTTTCTTT
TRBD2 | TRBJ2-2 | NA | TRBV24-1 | CATSDPRLAGGTGELFF | TGTGCCACCAGTGACCCGAGACTAGCGGGAGGAACCGGGGAGCTGTTTTTT
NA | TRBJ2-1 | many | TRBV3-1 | CASSQVRNSYNEQFF | TGTGCCAGCAGCCAAGTTCGTAACTCCTACAATGAGCAGTTCTTC
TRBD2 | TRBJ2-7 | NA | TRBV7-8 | CASSLVGGEGEQYF | TGTGCCAGCAGCTTAGTTGGGGGGGAGGGCGAGCAGTACTTC
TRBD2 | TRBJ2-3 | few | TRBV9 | CASSVGVGGPTDTQYF | TGTGCCAGCAGCGTAGGTGTGGGAGGGCCCACAGATACGCAGTATTTT
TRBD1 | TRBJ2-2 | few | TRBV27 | CASKLRTGANTGELFF | TGTGCCAGCAAACTTCGGACAGGGGCGAACACCGGGGAGCTGTTTTTT
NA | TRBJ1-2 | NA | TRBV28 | CASRRGGETYGYTF | TGTGCCAGCCGAAGGGGGGGCGAGACCTATGGCTACACCTTC
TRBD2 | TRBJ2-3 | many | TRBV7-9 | CASSGPGLAESTQYF | TGTGCCAGCAGCGGACCGGGACTAGCGGAGTCTACGCAGTATTTT
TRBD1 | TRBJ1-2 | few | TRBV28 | CASSLGGDRAYGYTF | TGTGCCAGCAGCCTAGGGGGGGACAGGGCCTATGGCTACACCTTC
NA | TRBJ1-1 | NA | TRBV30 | CAWSVPEPMVTEAFF | TGTGCCTGGAGTGTACCCGAACCGATGGTTACTGAAGCTTTCTTT
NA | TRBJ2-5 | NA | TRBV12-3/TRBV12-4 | CASSLLGQYQETQYF | TGTGCCAGCAGTTTATTAGGCCAGTACCAAGAGACCCAGTACTTC
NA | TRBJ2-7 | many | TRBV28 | CASRQGTLYEQYF | TGTGCCAGCAGGCAAGGGACACTCTACGAGCAGTACTTC
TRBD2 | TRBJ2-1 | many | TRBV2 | CASSEEETSSSEQFF | TGTGCCAGCAGTGAAGAGGAGACTAGCAGCAGTGAGCAGTTCTTC
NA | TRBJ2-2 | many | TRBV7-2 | CASSLGVNTGELFF | TGTGCCAGCAGCTTAGGGGTGAACACCGGGGAGCTGTTTTTT
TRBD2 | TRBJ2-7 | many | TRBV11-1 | CASSLSISGGSYEQYF | TGTGCCAGCAGCTTAAGTATATCGGGCGGGAGCTACGAGCAGTACTTC
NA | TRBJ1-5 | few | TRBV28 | CASSPPAWVSSNQPQHF | TGTGCCAGCAGTCCCCCCGCTTGGGTTTCTAGCAATCAGCCCCAGCATTTT
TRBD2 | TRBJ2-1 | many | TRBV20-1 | CSARRGASGTDEQFF | TGCAGTGCTAGACGTGGGGCTAGCGGGACCGATGAGCAGTTCTTC
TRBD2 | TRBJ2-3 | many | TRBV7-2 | CASSLDSGRTDTQYF | TGTGCCAGCAGCTTAGATAGCGGGAGAACAGATACGCAGTATTTT
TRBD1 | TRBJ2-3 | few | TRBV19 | CATDSGTGVDTQYF | TGTGCCACTGACTCCGGGACAGGGGTAGATACGCAGTATTTT
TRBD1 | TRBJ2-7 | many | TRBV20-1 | CSARRPTGPPYEQYF | TGCAGTGCTAGAAGACCGACAGGGCCCCCCTACGAGCAGTACTTC
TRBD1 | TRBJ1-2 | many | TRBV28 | CASSPGQGVDYTF | TGTGCCAGCAGCCCAGGACAGGGAGTGGACTACACCTTC
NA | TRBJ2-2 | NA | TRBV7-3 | CASSRTVGRSGELFF | TGTGCCAGCAGCCGTACAGTCGGGCGGAGCGGGGAGCTGTTTTTT
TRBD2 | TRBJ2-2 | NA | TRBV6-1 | CASNEGLVVGELFF | TGTGCCAGCAACGAGGGACTAGTAGTCGGGGAGCTGTTTTTT
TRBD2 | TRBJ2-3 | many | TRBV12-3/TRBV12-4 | CASRLSGRAYTQYF | TGTGCCAGCAGACTGAGCGGGAGGGCCTATACGCAGTATTTT
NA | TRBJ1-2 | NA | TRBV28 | CASSFRPMDYGYTF | TGTGCCAGCAGTTTCAGGCCAATGGACTATGGCTACACCTTC
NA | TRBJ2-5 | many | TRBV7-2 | CASSPLDAGPRETQYF | TGTGCCAGCAGCCCCCTGGATGCAGGGCCGCGGGAGACCCAGTACTTC
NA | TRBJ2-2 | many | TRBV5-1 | CASSPGRGTGELFF | TGCGCCAGCAGCCCGGGTAGGGGGACCGGGGAGCTGTTTTTT
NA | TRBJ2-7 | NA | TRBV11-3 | CASSPITTSYEQYF | TGTGCCAGCAGCCCAATTACTACCTCCTACGAGCAGTACTTC
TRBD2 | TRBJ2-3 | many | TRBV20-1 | CSASGMTSGSTDTQYF | TGCAGTGCTAGCGGGATGACTAGCGGGAGCACAGATACGCAGTATTTT
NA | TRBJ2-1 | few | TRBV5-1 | CASSLAGTSSHKDEQFF | TGCGCCAGCAGCTTGGCCGGGACATCTTCACACAAGGATGAGCAGTTCTTC
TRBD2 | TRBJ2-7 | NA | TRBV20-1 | CSAKKGTSDYEQYF | TGCAGTGCTAAGAAAGGGACTAGCGACTACGAGCAGTACTTC
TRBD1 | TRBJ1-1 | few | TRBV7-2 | CASSLRGQGAGDTEAFF | TGTGCCAGCAGCTTACGAGGGCAGGGGGCGGGGGACACTGAAGCTTTCTTT
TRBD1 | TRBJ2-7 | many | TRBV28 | CASSINRGLYF | TGTGCCAGCAGTATCAACAGGGGGCTATACTTC
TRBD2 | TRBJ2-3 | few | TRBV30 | CAWTPGASGTRTQYF | TGTGCCTGGACCCCGGGTGCTAGCGGGACGCGTACGCAGTATTTT
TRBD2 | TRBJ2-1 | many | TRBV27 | CASNKRAPGLAGGYNEQFF | TGTGCCAGCAACAAAAGGGCGCCGGGACTAGCGGGAGGATACAATGAGCAGTTCTTC
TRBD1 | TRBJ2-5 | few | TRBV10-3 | CAIRRGTGYETQYF | TGTGCCATCAGGAGGGGGACAGGGTACGAGACCCAGTACTTC
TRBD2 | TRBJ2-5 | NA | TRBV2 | CASSEERMVAGEIGTQYF | TGTGCCAGCAGTGAAGAGAGGATGGTAGCGGGAGAGATCGGGACCCAGTACTTC
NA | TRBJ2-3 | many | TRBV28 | CASSFFDTQYF | TGTGCCAGCAGTTTTTTCGATACGCAGTATTTT
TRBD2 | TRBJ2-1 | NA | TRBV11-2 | CASSLDHRTSGKIVFF | TGTGCCAGCAGCTTAGACCACAGGACTAGCGGGAAGATTGTGTTCTTC
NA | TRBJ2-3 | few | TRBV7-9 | CASSETWDSSTDTQYF | TGTGCCAGCAGCGAAACTTGGGACTCTAGCACAGATACGCAGTATTTT
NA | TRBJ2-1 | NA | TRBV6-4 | CASKLPAKSSYNEQFF | TGTGCCAGCAAACTACCAGCGAAGAGCTCCTACAATGAGCAGTTCTTC
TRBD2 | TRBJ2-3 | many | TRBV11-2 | CASSLGTSGITDTQYF | TGTGCCAGCAGCTTAGGGACTAGCGGGATCACAGATACGCAGTATTTT
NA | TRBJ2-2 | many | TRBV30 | CAWSGAGELFF | TGTGCCTGGAGTGGGGCCGGGGAGCTGTTTTTT
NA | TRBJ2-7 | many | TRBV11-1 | CASSARGSFNSYEQYF | TGTGCCAGCAGCGCCCGGGGCAGCTTCAACTCCTACGAGCAGTACTTC
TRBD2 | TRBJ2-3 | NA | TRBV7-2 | CASSSLAGMVDTQYF | TGTGCCAGCAGCTCGTTAGCGGGAATGGTAGATACGCAGTATTTT
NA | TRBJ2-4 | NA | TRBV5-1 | CASSQSRQNIQYF | TGCGCCAGCAGCCAGAGCAGACAGAACATTCAGTACTTC